The 26 T cell receptor beta chains presented below share a single source sample, sequenced in a study of OX40 agonist ivuxolimab in advanced cancers. Only in-frame clones appear in the TCRdb table, and some are missing; sequencing was by immunoSEQ multiplex PCR. The top ten hold approximately 1% of the sample, which has around 140,000 clones, roughly 91% seen once. The sequenced sample was CD4+ or CD8+ T cells sorted from blood, obtained in a trial of the OX40 agonist ivuxolimab. The receptors stem from an adult with an advanced solid tumor such as melanoma, head and neck, liver or kidney cancer.

This chain uses TRBV25-1 with TRBJ2-7; 12 positions match TRBD1. Germline loops: CDR1 MGHDK, CDR2 SYGVNS. The V gene end was trimmed by 8 bases and the J gene end by 6 bases; junction bases not matched to a gene: 8. The CDR3 is 14 amino acids. Written as DNA, the CDR3 is TGTGCCAGCTCAGCCGGGACAGGGGGCGTCGAGCAGTACTTC. Translation: CASSAGTGGVEQYF.

This chain links TRBV5-4 with TRBJ2-2; D possibly matches TRBD1 or TRBD2 (5 bases each). Germline V lookup: CDR1 SGHNT, CDR2 YYREEE (reference sequence). The CDR3 extends over 15 amino acids. Between the trimmed V and J ends, which lost 5 bases and 2 bases, there was a span of 13 bases. The CDR3 spells CASRYGALNTGELFF. The DNA of the CDR3 is TGTGCCAGCAGATACGGGGCCCTAAACACCGGGGAGCTGTTTTTT.

The chain has TRBV5-1 and TRBJ2-2; 7 bases line up with TRBD2. The germline gives CDR1 SGHRS, CDR2 YFSETQ. This CDR3 contains 18 residues. V trimming: 1 base; J trimming: 4 bases; junction bases outside the gene matches: 13. The CDR3 region has the DNA TGCGCCAGCAGCTTGAGGGTCTTGGGGGAGGGCCGCACCGGGGAGCTGTTTTTT. Its protein is CASSLRVLGEGRTGELFF.

V and J are TRBV28 and TRBJ1-2; possible D gene TRBD1, 6 bases. V was trimmed by 2 bases and J by 6 bases, leaving 19 bases between them. This CDR3 is built from 16 residues. In germline, CDR1 is MDHEN, CDR2 SYDVKM. The CDR3 DNA follows: TGTGCCAGCAGTTTAGGGGGGCCAGGGCTTAGGGATGGCTACACCTTC. As protein: CASSLGGPGLRDGYTF.

This clone has just a few counts. The chain uses TRBV5-4 and TRBJ1-1; D remains ambiguous. The V end was cut by 0 bases, the J end by 2 bases, with 8 bases between. Germline V gene lookup returns CDR1 SGHNT and CDR2 YYREEE (reference sequence). CDR3 length equals 14 residues. The CDR3 loop reads CASSLDLTNTEAFF. DNA of the CDR3: TGTGCCAGCAGCTTGGACTTAACTAACACTGAAGCTTTCTTT.

The V call is TRBV4-1, the J call TRBJ2-3, with D tentatively TRBD1 (5 bases). Trimming removed 2 bases at V and 2 bases at J, with 26 bases between. Germline CDR1 is MGHRA and CDR2 is YSYEKL. This CDR3 is 20 amino acids long. In DNA form, the CDR3 reads TGCGCCAGCAGCCAATGCCCCAGGGTAAGTAGTTATAGAAACACAGATACGCAGTATTTT. This encodes CASSQCPRVSSYRNTDTQYF.

V is TRBV7-2 and J is TRBJ1-2; 7 bases map to TRBD1. The germline CDR1 and CDR2 sequences are SGHTA and FQGNSA. The CDR3 runs to 15 residues. The V gene end was trimmed by 5 bases and the J gene end by 5 bases; junction bases not matched to a gene: 11. CDR3 amino acids: CASSPGQAHRYGYTF. The CDR3 region has the DNA TGTGCCAGCAGCCCAGGACAGGCCCATCGATATGGCTACACCTTC.

This clone showed up just a few times. The V call is TRBV11-3, the J call TRBJ2-1; perhaps TRBD2 as D (6 bases). V dropped 0 bases and J dropped 8 bases, with 23 bases sitting between them. CDR3 length: 18 amino acids. Per germline, CDR1 SGHNT and CDR2 YENEEA. The CDR3 spells CASSLDSGGTNRLYEQFF. DNA for the CDR3: TGTGCCAGCAGCTTAGATTCGGGCGGGACGAACCGCCTTTATGAGCAGTTCTTC.

J is TRBJ2-7 and V is TRBV10-3, with 7 bases aligning to TRBD1. The CDR3 runs 14 residues. Germline CDR1 is ENHRY and CDR2 is SYGVKD. V trimming: 10 bases; J trimming: 1 base; junction bases outside the gene matches: 10. This chain's CDR3 is CATLRQGESYEQYF. Here the CDR3 DNA reads TGTGCCACCTTACGACAGGGTGAGTCCTACGAGCAGTACTTC.

The CDR3 loop is CASNLPEGGRYGYTF. The CDR3 coding sequence is TGTGCCAGCAACCTCCCCGAGGGGGGGCGGTATGGCTACACCTTC. The rearrangement uses TRBV9 and TRBJ1-2, with D tentatively TRBD1 (6 bases). Per the germline V gene, CDR1 is SGDLS and CDR2 is YYNGEE. The CDR3 contains 15 residues. Trimming left V 6 bases short and J 5 bases short, with 20 bases between.

This chain connects TRBV5-6 to TRBJ1-5, with a possible D match to TRBD1 (5 bases). The germline gives CDR1 SGHDT, CDR2 YYEEEE. The CDR3 loop spans 14 amino acids. V lost 5 bases to trimming and J lost 2 bases, with 11 bases between them. The CDR3 here is CASSPGPGNQPQHF. In nucleotides, the CDR3 is TGTGCCAGCAGTCCGGGGCCAGGCAATCAGCCCCAGCATTTT.

V usage is TRBV30 and J usage is TRBJ1-1; D perhaps matches TRBD1 (5 bases). The V gene lost 0 bases and the J gene lost 4 bases, with 12 bases spanning the gap. CDR1 is GTSNPN, CDR2 SVGIG, per germline (reference sequence). The CDR3 covers 14 residues. The CDR3 DNA sequence: TGTGCCTGGAGTGTACTTCAGGGAGGCACTGAAGCTTTCTTT. Translating gives CAWSVLQGGTEAFF. Combining the CDR3 with reference TRBV30 and TRBJ1-1 gives the whole variable domain SQTIHQWPATLVQPVGSPLSLECTVEGTSNPNLYWYRQAAGRGLQLLFYSVGIGQISSEVPQNLSASRPQDRQFILSSKKLLLSDSGFYLCAWSVLQGGTEAFFGQGTRLTVV.

This chain joins TRBV7-3 and TRBJ2-3, with 9 bases identical to TRBD2. V lost 2 bases, J lost 5 bases, and 5 bases stayed unmatched. The length of the CDR3 is 15 residues. The V gene's germline CDR1 is SGHTA and CDR2 FQGTGA. As DNA, the CDR3 is TGTGCCAGCAGCTTACTAGCGGGGTTGGGAGATACGCAGTATTTT. This gives the protein CASSLLAGLGDTQYF.

V gene TRBV7-8 combines with J gene TRBJ1-5, with TRBD1 matching 8 bases. V lost 5 bases and J lost 0; bases outside the gene matches: 9. Looked up from germline, CDR1 is SGHVS and CDR2 is FQNEAQ. This CDR3 spans 17 amino acids. CDR3 region: CASSIRRTGPSNQPQHF. The CDR3 DNA follows: TGTGCCAGCAGCATTAGGCGGACAGGGCCTAGCAATCAGCCCCAGCATTTT.

The chain has TRBV5-4 and TRBJ2-5; 10 nucleotides line up with TRBD2. This CDR3 is built from 16 residues. V lost 4 bases to trimming and J lost 1 base; unmatched junction nucleotides: 7. Looked up from germline, CDR1 is SGHNT and CDR2 is YYREEE (reference sequence). CDR3 in DNA: TGTGCCAGCAGCCCAACTAGCGGGGACCGCCAAGAGACCCAGTACTTC. This codes for CASSPTSGDRQETQYF. Combining the CDR3 with reference TRBV5-4 and TRBJ2-5 gives the whole variable domain ETGVTQSPTHLIKTRGQQVTLRCSSQSGHNTVSWYQQALGQGPQFIFQYYREEENGRGNFPPRFSGLQFPNYSSELNVNALELDDSALYLCASSPTSGDRQETQYFGPGTRLLVL.

The V call is TRBV6-1, the J call TRBJ2-3, with D perhaps matching TRBD1 (5 bases). In germline, CDR1 is MNHNS, CDR2 SASEGT. Between the trimmed V and J ends, which lost 3 bases and 0 bases, there was a span of 10 bases. The CDR3 runs 15 residues. CDR3 bases: TGTGCCAGCAGTGAGCATCGACAGAGCACAGATACGCAGTATTTT. Protein product: CASSEHRQSTDTQYF.

This chain connects TRBV4-3 to TRBJ1-6; TRBD1 matches 8 bases. Germline V gives CDR1 LGHNA, CDR2 YSLEER. The CDR3 has 16 amino acids. The trim removed 4 bases at V and 7 bases at J, leaving 9 bases unmatched. The CDR3 reads CASSLGQGLLNSPLHF. In DNA form, the CDR3 reads TGCGCCAGCAGCCTTGGACAGGGTTTATTGAATTCACCCCTCCACTTT.

The genes are TRBV7-2 and TRBJ2-7, with D perhaps TRBD1 (6 bases). V was shortened by 3 bases and J by 2 bases, with 8 bases between the two germline ends. The CDR3 length is 13 residues. The germline V gene has CDR1 SGHTA and CDR2 FQGNSA. The chain's CDR3 is CASSLQGTYEQYF. In DNA, the CDR3 is TGTGCCAGCAGCTTGCAGGGGACCTACGAGCAGTACTTC.

The chain employs TRBV27 and TRBJ2-7, with D unclear. There are 11 residues in the CDR3. Deletions cut 3 bases from V and 2 bases from J, with 2 bases between. Germline values: CDR1 MNHEY, CDR2 SMNVEV (reference sequence). CDR3 residues: CASSLAYEQYF. The CDR3 DNA sequence: TGTGCCAGCAGTTTGGCCTACGAGCAGTACTTC.

V is TRBV6-5 and J is TRBJ2-7, with 7 positions matching TRBD1. Germline CDR1 and CDR2: MNHEY and SVGAGI. The junction had 8 bases not matched to a gene; V was cut back by 4 bases and J by 2 bases. The CDR3 runs to 15 residues. CDR3 bases: TGTGCCAGCAGTTTCGGGACAGCCTTCACCTACGAGCAGTACTTC. This translates into CASSFGTAFTYEQYF.

The chain has TRBV28 and TRBJ2-3; 10 bases align to TRBD1. With V trimmed by 6 bases and J by 2 bases, 11 bases remained unmatched. In germline, CDR1 is MDHEN, CDR2 SYDVKM. This CDR3 comprises 17 residues. CDR3 sequence: CASSPRQGAGDTDTQYF. The CDR3 nucleotides are TGTGCCAGCAGCCCTCGACAGGGGGCAGGCGACACAGATACGCAGTATTTT.

The chain employs TRBV6-4 and TRBJ2-7, with D perhaps matching TRBD1 (7 bases). Germline V gives CDR1 MRHNA, CDR2 SNTAGT. Trimming removed 3 bases from V and 2 bases from J, with 14 bases in between. CDR3 size: 15 residues. The DNA for the CDR3 is TGTGCCAGCAGTGAGGGTCCAGGGGGGCCCTACGAGCAGTACTTC. This translates into CASSEGPGGPYEQYF.

The chain links TRBV5-1 to TRBJ1-1; D is uncertain. Per germline, CDR1 SGHRS and CDR2 YFSETQ. The V end lost 0 bases, the J end lost 1 base, and 4 bases lay between the germline ends. This CDR3 comprises 13 residues. Written as DNA, the CDR3 is TGCGCCAGCAGCTTGGGAGAGAACACTGAAGCTTTCTTT. Translation: CASSLGENTEAFF.

The rearrangement uses TRBV10-3 and TRBJ2-3; D gene unclear. V was shortened by 0 bases and J by 9 bases, with 7 bases between the two germline ends. Per the germline V gene, CDR1 is ENHRY and CDR2 is SYGVKD. This CDR3 is 12 amino acids long. The CDR3 nucleotides read TGTGCCATCAGTGAGTCGGGTGCAACGCAGTATTTT. It codes for CAISESGATQYF.

J is TRBJ1-4 and V is TRBV7-2; perhaps TRBD1 as D (5 bases). Germline V lookup: CDR1 SGHTA, CDR2 FQGNSA. V dropped 9 bases and J dropped 3 bases, with 8 bases sitting between them. There are 12 residues in the CDR3. CDR3 loop: CASGGPNEKLFF. As DNA, the CDR3 is TGTGCCAGTGGGGGTCCTAATGAAAAACTGTTTTTT.

The chain carries TRBV10-1 and TRBJ2-4; 11 bases line up with TRBD2. After removal of 2 bases from V and 7 bases from J, the junction contained 4 bases not matched to a gene. This CDR3 is 15 amino acids long. Germline V lookup: CDR1 WNHNN, CDR2 SYGVQD (reference sequence). The CDR3 region is CASSETSGRGNIQYF. The CDR3 coding sequence is TGCGCCAGCAGTGAGACTAGCGGGAGAGGCAACATTCAGTACTTC.